The 7 T cell receptor beta chains below all came from one sample that was sequenced in a study of technical replicates of blood from a handful of donors. Sequencing was performed with immunoSEQ multiplex PCR; in TCRdb, only in-frame clones are kept and a portion is missing. The sample lists about 83,000 clones, around 92% occurring once. Sequencing input: T cells isolated from PBMCs. Receptors originate from a human donor in good health.

V gene TRBV25-1 combines with J gene TRBJ2-2; the D gene is possibly TRBD2 (5 bases). CDR3 length equals 14 residues. V gave up 6 bases and J gave up 3 bases, with 11 bases separating them. The V gene's germline CDR1 is MGHDK and CDR2 SYGVNS. The CDR3 DNA follows: TGTGCCAGCAGCAGACTAACGGACACCGGGGAGCTGTTTTTT. Residues: CASSRLTDTGELFF.

In DNA, the CDR3 is TGTGCCAGCAGCTTCCGGGACAGGGGGCATGGCTACACCTTC. Its translation: CASSFRDRGHGYTF. The V and J genes are TRBV11-2 and TRBJ1-2, with 12 bases aligning to TRBD1. With 3 bases clipped from V and 6 bases from J, the junction kept 2 bases outside the gene matches. This CDR3 comprises 14 residues. The germline V gene has CDR1 SGHAT and CDR2 FQNNGV.

V and J are TRBV7-3 and TRBJ2-3; 7 bases are shared with TRBD2. This CDR3 has 15 amino acids. V was pared by 1 base and J by 2 bases, with 3 bases of the junction left unmatched. From germline, CDR1 is SGHTA and CDR2 FQGTGA. The CDR3 coding sequence is TGTGCCAGCAGCTTAATCAGCGGGGTCACAGATACGCAGTATTTT. This sequence encodes CASSLISGVTDTQYF.

V and J are TRBV21-1 and TRBJ2-6; TRBD1, the table's D call, lacks a check against the DNA. TRBV21-1 is a listed pseudogene. The CDR3 consists of 19 residues. CDR3 nucleotide sequence: TGTGCCAGCAGCAAAGAGGGGGACAGGGCTGGGACTGGGGCCAACGTCCTGACTTTC. Translation gives CASSKEGDRAGTGANVLTF.

This chain connects TRBV25-1 to TRBJ2-5, with 10 nucleotides matching TRBD2. The CDR3 has 17 residues. Germline-derived CDR1 and CDR2 are MGHDK and SYGVNS. V was pared by 6 bases and J by 4 bases, with 14 bases of the junction left unmatched. The CDR3 spells CASRPGTSVGLGETQYF. The CDR3 nucleotides are TGTGCCAGCAGACCCGGGACTAGCGTGGGGTTGGGAGAGACCCAGTACTTC.

The chain is built from TRBV6-5 and TRBJ1-2, with D maybe TRBD1 (6 bases). This CDR3 region has 12 residues. V was clipped by 6 bases and J by 7 bases, with 12 bases between them. Germline CDR1 MNHEY, CDR2 SVGAGI. The CDR3 region is CASSRGQTGYTF. CDR3 sequence (DNA): TGTGCCAGCAGCCGAGGACAGACTGGCTACACCTTC.

CDR3 protein: CASSLVGQIYGYTF. In nucleotides, the CDR3 is TGTGCCAGCAGCTTAGTAGGACAGATCTATGGCTACACCTTC. The V gene is TRBV5-4, the J gene TRBJ1-2; tentatively, D is TRBD1 (6 bases). Trimming took off 2 bases at V and 4 bases at J, with 12 bases between the two ends. There are 14 residues in the CDR3. The germline V gene encodes CDR1 SGHNT and CDR2 YYREEE (reference sequence).